This T cell receptor beta chain is from a study of PD-L1 blockade in urothelial cancer (dated by TCRdb to about 2017). General notes on the study: Every patient began therapy around 2014 and was given atezolizumab 1,200 mg intravenously every 3 weeks. About 90% of the roughly 29 patients were identified as males with urothelial cancer of bladder origin, and a prior smoking history was reported by 18 of 29 patients. Patients had an ECOG performance status of 0 or 1 and had received between 0 and 3 prior chemotherapy regimens. Blood samples were analyzed at 3 weeks after treatment start (second dose) and at 6 weeks after treatment start. Blood samples gave median yields of about 150,000 T cells and more than 80,000 unique TCRs, along with a median clonality of about 0.084. The study was an exploratory multi-omic analysis of somatic, immune and clinical correlates of response to PD-L1 blockade with atezolizumab in urothelial cancer. TCR sequencing covered pretreatment tumor samples and matched, serially collected peripheral blood taken before and after atezolizumab treatment. Durable clinical benefit meant progression-free survival longer than 6 months, and TCR features were also tested against progression-free and overall survival. In the same patients, whole exome sequencing and RNA sequencing of pretreatment tumors were performed in addition to TCR sequencing. Fewer than ten patients reached durable clinical benefit, while 15 to 20 patients did not. Pretreatment blood TCR-seq was available for under 35 patients, at least one posttreatment blood collection was obtained for approximately 25 patients, and tumor TCR-seq was available for approximately 25 patients. The paper's findings and limits, for the study overall: Because of the small sample size (n ≈ 29) and the many exploratory analyses performed, the results are intended to be regarded as hypothesis-generating. Improved progression-free and overall survival was found to be associated with pretreatment peripheral blood TCR clonality below the median. At 3 weeks after the start of treatment, tumor-associated TCR clones in peripheral blood had expanded more in patients with durable benefit (n ≈ 24, p = 0.022).

To estimate absolute template abundance from read counts, synthetic TCR analog templates were spiked into each PCR. Using the immunoSEQ assay, TCRbeta CDR3 regions were amplified from genomic DNA with bias-controlled V and J gene primers. Sequencing of rearranged TCRbeta segments was performed at approximately 20X coverage. As for how the authors treated the data: Clustering was used to correct sequencing errors, and CDR3s were annotated against IMGT so that V, D and J genes could be assigned. Out-of-frame and stop-codon sequences were excluded, and only productive TCRbeta rearrangements were used in downstream analyses. Clonality was calculated as one minus the Shannon entropy normalized by the log of the number of unique productive sequences. Clones differing between time points or between blood and tumor were identified by Fisher's exact test with Benjamini-Hochberg correction at adjusted p below 0.01. Entries here come from immuneACCESS through TCRdb and include only in-frame sequences with V and J called. Some clones fail to appear in such tables; in the studies checked, an unresolved V gene covers under half of the shortfall, and the cause of the remainder is unknown. Clone size and V and J calls were adopted from that table, with D and trimming inferred from the DNA. The sample table records under 50,000 clones; more than 75% of these occur just once. The ten biggest clones cover around 1.5% of the sample.

The intended sense of this specimen's time point label: pretreatment peripheral blood. A cohort of around 29 patients with locally advanced or metastatic urothelial carcinoma, treated at Memorial Sloan Kettering on a trial protocol, was included. Peripheral blood mononuclear cells were collected from each patient pretreatment and during treatment, giving between 1 and 8 total time points per patient. The Qiagen DNeasy Blood extraction kit was used to purify genomic DNA from total PBMCs and from tumor samples. PBMCs were collected pretreatment and during treatment and were isolated and stored as previously described. Concerning this clone itself: What this receptor recognizes is not known. No much larger clonotype is one base removed from it; base qualities were not supplied.

The CDR3 runs 16 amino acids, cysteine and phenylalanine included. Only CDR3 DNA is held: 48 bases, read in frame from base 1. Trimming accounts for 2 bases at V and 10 bases at J, while the number of junction bases matched to no gene is 10. The germline V gene provides CDR1 SGHRS and CDR2 YFSETQ. The source of this sequence is a man aged 50-59 years with urothelial cancer. The chain is encoded by TRBV5-1 joined to TRBJ1-4; 11 bases in the junction line up with TRBD1. Material: PBMCs, obtained around atezolizumab (anti-PD-L1) treatment. CDR3 reads: CASSLGPRTGGGKLFF. Here is the DNA: TGCGCCAGCAGCTTAGGACCGAGGACAGGGGGCGGAAAACTGTTTTTT.